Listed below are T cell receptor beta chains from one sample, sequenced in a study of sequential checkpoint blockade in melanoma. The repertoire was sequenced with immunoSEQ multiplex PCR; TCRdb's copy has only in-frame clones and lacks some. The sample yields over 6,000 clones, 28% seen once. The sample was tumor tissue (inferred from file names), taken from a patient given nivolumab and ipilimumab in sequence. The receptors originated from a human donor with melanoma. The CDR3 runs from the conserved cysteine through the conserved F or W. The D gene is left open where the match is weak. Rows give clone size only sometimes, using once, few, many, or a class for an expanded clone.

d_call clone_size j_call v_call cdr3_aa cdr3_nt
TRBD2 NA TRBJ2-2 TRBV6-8 CASRGLAGEVAGELFF TGTGCCAGCAGAGGACTAGCGGGGGAAGTCGCCGGGGAGCTGTTTTTT
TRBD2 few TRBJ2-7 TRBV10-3 CAISESRGASGLYKQYF TGTGCCATCAGTGAGTCGAGAGGGGCTAGCGGTTTGTACAAGCAGTACTTC
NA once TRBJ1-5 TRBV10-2 CASSESSVEPQHF TGCGCCAGCAGTGAGTCCAGTGTTGAGCCCCAGCATTTT
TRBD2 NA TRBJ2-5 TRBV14 CASSRQTSGRAETQYF TGTGCCAGCAGCCGCCAAACTAGCGGGAGGGCGGAGACCCAGTACTTC
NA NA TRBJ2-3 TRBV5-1 CQQLATHPGTDTQYF TGCCAGCAGCTCGCTACTCATCCGGGCACAGATACGCAGTATTTT
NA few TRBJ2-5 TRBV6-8 CASKRTVQETQYF TGTGCCAGCAAAAGGACAGTACAAGAGACCCAGTACTTC
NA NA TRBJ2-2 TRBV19 CASSAQGWTGELFF TGTGCCAGTAGTGCGCAGGGCTGGACCGGGGAGCTGTTTTTT
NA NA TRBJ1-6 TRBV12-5 CACRSGPHNSPLHF TGTGCCTGCAGGTCGGGACCGCATAATTCACCCCTCCACTTT
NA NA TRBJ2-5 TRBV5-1 CASSLAPRTSETQYF TGCGCCAGCAGCTTGGCACCTCGGACTTCCGAGACCCAGTACTTC
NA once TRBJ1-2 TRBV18 CASSLDNYGYTF TGTGCCAGCTCACTCGACAACTATGGCTACACCTTC
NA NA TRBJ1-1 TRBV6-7 CARGQGSEAFF TGTGCCAGGGGGCAGGGATCCGAAGCTTTCTTT
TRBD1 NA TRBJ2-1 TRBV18 CASSPPNSGGNEQFF TGTGCCAGCTCACCGCCTAACTCAGGGGGAAATGAGCAGTTCTTC
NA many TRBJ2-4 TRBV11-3 CASSLALAKNIQYF TGTGCCAGCAGCTTGGCATTAGCCAAAAACATTCAGTACTTC
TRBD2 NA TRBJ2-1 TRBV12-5 CASGQGLAANEQFF TGTGCTAGTGGCCAGGGACTAGCGGCCAATGAGCAGTTCTTC
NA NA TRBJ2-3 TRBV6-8 CASSAPLEADTQYF TGTGCCAGCAGTGCACCTTTGGAGGCAGATACGCAGTATTTT
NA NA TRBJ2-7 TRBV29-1 CSVDGDNSYEQYF TGCAGCGTTGATGGGGACAACTCCTACGAGCAGTACTTC
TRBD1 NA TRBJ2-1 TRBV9 CASSGTGANSYNEQFF TGTGCCAGCAGCGGGACAGGGGCTAACTCCTACAATGAGCAGTTCTTC
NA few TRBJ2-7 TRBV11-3 CASSLGGRGMPYEQYF TGTGCCAGCAGCTTAGGCGGCCGTGGGATGCCCTACGAGCAGTACTTC
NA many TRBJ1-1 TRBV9 CASSTQENMNTEAFF TGTGCCAGCAGCACCCAGGAAAATATGAACACTGAAGCTTTCTTT
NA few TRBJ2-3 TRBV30 CAWSARGDTQYF TGTGCCTGGAGCGCCAGAGGAGATACGCAGTATTTT
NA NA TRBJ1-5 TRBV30 CAWSRDSNQPQHF TGTGCCTGGAGCCGGGACAGCAATCAGCCCCAGCATTTT
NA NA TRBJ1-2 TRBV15 CATSRGDSTGANYGYTF TGTGCCACCAGCAGAGGAGATTCGACAGGCGCTAACTATGGCTACACCTTC
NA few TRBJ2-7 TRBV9 CASSVEVGGYEQYF TGTGCCAGCAGCGTAGAGGTAGGGGGGTACGAGCAGTACTTC
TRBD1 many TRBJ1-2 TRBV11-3 CASSPSGGTVYGYTF TGTGCCAGCAGCCCAAGTGGGGGGACAGTCTATGGCTACACCTTC
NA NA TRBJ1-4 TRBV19 CASSSGTGNEKLFF TGTGCCAGTTCCTCGGGGACGGGTAATGAAAAACTGTTTTTT
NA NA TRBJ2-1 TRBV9 CASSVTSNEQFF TGTGCCAGCAGCGTAACCAGCAATGAGCAGTTCTTC
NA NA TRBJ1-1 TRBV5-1 CASSFGAGVKNTEAFF TGCGCCAGCAGCTTTGGGGCGGGGGTAAAGAACACTGAAGCTTTCTTT
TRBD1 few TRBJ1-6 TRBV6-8 CASSYIGRQGGNSPLHF TGTGCCAGCAGTTACATCGGGAGACAGGGCGGGAATTCACCCCTCCACTTT
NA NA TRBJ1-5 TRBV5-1 CASSSGIGSNQPQHF TGCGCCAGCAGCTCAGGGATCGGTAGCAATCAGCCCCAGCATTTT
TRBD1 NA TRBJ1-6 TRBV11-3 CASSLRGTGGGPLHF TGTGCCAGCAGCTTACGGGGGACAGGGGGCGGACCCCTCCACTTT
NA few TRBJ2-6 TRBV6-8 CASSPAPAVVAGANVLTF TGTGCCAGCAGCCCCGCTCCGGCTGTCGTAGCTGGGGCCAACGTCCTGACTTTC
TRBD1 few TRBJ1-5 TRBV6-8 CATATGAGQPQHF TGTGCCACTGCAACAGGGGCTGGACAGCCCCAGCATTTT
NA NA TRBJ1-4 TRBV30 CAWSRGEKLFF TGTGCCTGGAGTAGGGGTGAAAAACTGTTTTTT
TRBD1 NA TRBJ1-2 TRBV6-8 CASSARQGLYGYTF TGTGCCAGCAGTGCGCGACAGGGACTCTATGGCTACACCTTC
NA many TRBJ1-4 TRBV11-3 CASRAGTGHEKLFF TGTGCCAGCAGGGCCGGTACAGGGCACGAAAAACTGTTTTTT
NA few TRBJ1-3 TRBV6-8 CAINPGAEGNTIYF TGTGCCATCAATCCCGGGGCTGAAGGAAACACCATATATTTT
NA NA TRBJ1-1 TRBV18 CASSLGDGEAFF TGTGCCAGCTCACTCGGGGACGGAGAAGCTTTCTTT
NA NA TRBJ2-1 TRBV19 CASSFHESSEQFF TGTGCCAGTAGTTTCCACGAAAGCTCAGAGCAGTTCTTC
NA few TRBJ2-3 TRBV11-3 CASSSSGESTDTQYF TGTGCCAGCAGCTCCAGTGGGGAGTCCACAGATACGCAGTATTTT
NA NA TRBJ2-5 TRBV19 CASSIAASQETQYF TGTGCCAGTAGTATAGCTGCTTCTCAAGAGACCCAGTACTTC
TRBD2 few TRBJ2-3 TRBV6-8 CASSLSPGGRTDTQYF TGTGCCAGCAGTTTATCGCCGGGGGGGCGGACAGATACGCAGTATTTT
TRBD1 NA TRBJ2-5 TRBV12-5 CASGQQGAETQYF TGTGCTAGTGGTCAACAGGGGGCCGAGACCCAGTACTTC
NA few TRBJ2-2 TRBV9 CASRAGNTGELFF TGTGCCAGCAGGGCGGGAAACACCGGGGAGCTGTTTTTT
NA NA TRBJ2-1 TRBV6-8 CASTPAPKGDEQFF TGTGCCAGCACTCCGGCCCCCAAGGGCGATGAGCAGTTCTTC
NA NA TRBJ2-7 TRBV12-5 CASGLAPEGPRNEQYF TGTGCTAGTGGTTTGGCCCCGGAGGGCCCCAGGAACGAGCAGTACTTC
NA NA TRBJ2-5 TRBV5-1 CASSKTRTGETQYF TGCGCCAGCAGCAAAACTAGAACGGGAGAGACCCAGTACTTC
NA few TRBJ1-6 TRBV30 CAWNGRYNSPLHF TGTGCCTGGAACGGCCGGTATAATTCACCCCTCCACTTT
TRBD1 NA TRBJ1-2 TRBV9 CASSVETTGGEGGFRYGYTF TGTGCCAGCAGCGTAGAAACAACAGGGGGCGAAGGTGGATTTCGCTATGGCTACACCTTC